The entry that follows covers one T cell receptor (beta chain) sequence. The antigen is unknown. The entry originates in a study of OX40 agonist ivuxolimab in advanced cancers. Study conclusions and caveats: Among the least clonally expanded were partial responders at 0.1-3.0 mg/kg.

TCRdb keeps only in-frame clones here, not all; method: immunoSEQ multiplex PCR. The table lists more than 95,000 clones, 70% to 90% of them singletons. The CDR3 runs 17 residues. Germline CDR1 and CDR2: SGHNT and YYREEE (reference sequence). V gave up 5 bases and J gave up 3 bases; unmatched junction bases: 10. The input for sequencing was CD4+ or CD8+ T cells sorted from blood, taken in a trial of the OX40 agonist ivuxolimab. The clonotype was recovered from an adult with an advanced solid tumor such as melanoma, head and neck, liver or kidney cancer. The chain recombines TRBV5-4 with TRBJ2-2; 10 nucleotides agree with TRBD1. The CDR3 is CASSDRGQGLDTGELFF. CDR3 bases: TGTGCCAGCAGTGACCGGGGACAGGGGCTAGACACCGGGGAGCTGTTTTTT.